This TCR beta chain was observed in a study of cytotoxic CD8 clonotypes in ibrutinib-treated CLL. The overall study: Response was recorded as partial in some 24 patients and complete in 2; at median around 68 months, about 14 remained remitted and approximately twelve had progressed. Points from the study as a whole: Treatment left the uncommon public clonotypes either contracted or stable in frequency.

Repertoires were generated with immunoSEQ multiplex PCR, while TCRdb's copy carries only in-frame clones and drops some. Here the sample spans roughly 220,000 clones, 70% being singletons. This clone was picked up one time. Its antigen is as yet unknown. This CDR3 comprises 10 residues. V lost 3 bases and J 7 bases, leaving 6 bases between the germline ends. Germline CDR1 and CDR2: SQVTM and ANQGSEA. The source is a human donor with chronic lymphocytic leukemia. The starting material was PBMCs, obtained after 12 months of ibrutinib treatment. The chain joins TRBV29-1 to TRBJ1-2; D not certain. CDR3 sequence: CSVEMGGYTF. DNA for the CDR3: TGCAGCGTTGAGATGGGTGGCTACACCTTC.